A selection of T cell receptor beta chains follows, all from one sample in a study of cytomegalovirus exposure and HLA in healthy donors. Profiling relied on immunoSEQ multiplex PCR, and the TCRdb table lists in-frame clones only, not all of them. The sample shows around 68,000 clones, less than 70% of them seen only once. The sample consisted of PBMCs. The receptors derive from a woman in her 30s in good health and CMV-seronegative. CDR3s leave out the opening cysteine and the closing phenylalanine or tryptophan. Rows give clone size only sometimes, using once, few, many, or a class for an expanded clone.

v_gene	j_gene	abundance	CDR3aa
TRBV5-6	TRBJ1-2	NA	ASSLVGGANYGYT
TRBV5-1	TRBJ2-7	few	ASSSQAGGPSEQY
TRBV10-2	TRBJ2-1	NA	ASRGFLAGGPYNEQF
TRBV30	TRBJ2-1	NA	AWSMRRPPNEQF
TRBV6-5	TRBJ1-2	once	ASSNRQVRELGYT
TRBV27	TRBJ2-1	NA	ASSFTPSSYNEQF
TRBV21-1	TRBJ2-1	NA	ASSKERGVQF
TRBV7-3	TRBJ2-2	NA	ASSSQGMNTGELF
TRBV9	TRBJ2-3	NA	ASSLIAGVSTDTQY
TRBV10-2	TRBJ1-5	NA	ASSELWARGSSQPQH
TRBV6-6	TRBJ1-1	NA	ASSYRGTWTEAF
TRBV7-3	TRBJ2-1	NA	ASSLWSSGGVKSNEQF
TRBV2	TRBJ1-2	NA	ASGHPRSYGYT
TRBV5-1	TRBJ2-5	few	ASSPVTGTETQY
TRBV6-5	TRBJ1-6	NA	ASSYTDRDYNSPLH
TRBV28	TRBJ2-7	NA	ASSLWGRTTQGQY
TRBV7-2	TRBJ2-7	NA	ASSTPYEQY
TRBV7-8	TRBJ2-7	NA	ASSPTGTSLYEQY
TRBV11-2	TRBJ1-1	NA	ASSFTGGGHGEAF
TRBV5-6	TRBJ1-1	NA	ASSWTGHPRPKAF
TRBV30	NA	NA	AWSGRGTLQGSYEQY
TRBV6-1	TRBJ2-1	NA	ASSGFMEGGEQF
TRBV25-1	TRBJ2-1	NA	ASRAAGGKTNEQF
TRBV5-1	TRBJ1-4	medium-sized	ASSLYSSGEKLF
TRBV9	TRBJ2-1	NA	ASSVDRGSYNEQF
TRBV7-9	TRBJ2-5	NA	ASSLGYSQETQY
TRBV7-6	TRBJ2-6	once	ASSLRRATGANVLT
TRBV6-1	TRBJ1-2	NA	ASTQGKYGYT
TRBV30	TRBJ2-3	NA	AWSSGVDTDTQY
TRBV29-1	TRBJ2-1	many	SVYQYPEYNEQF
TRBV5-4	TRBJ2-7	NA	ASSLGGTYSTEQY
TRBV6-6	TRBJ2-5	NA	ASSSTGKETQY
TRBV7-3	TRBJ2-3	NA	ASSRSGTAGALGTDTQY
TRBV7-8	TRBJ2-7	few	ASSFLGQGVYEQY
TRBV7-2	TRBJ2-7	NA	ASSPPNYEQY
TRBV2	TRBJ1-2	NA	ASSDYRGGTGGGGYT
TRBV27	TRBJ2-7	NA	ASSFRGDSGQY
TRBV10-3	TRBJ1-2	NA	AITLGGGYGYT
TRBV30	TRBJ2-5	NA	AWKGRGAVGETQY
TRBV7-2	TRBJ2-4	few	ASSLDGSGDIQY